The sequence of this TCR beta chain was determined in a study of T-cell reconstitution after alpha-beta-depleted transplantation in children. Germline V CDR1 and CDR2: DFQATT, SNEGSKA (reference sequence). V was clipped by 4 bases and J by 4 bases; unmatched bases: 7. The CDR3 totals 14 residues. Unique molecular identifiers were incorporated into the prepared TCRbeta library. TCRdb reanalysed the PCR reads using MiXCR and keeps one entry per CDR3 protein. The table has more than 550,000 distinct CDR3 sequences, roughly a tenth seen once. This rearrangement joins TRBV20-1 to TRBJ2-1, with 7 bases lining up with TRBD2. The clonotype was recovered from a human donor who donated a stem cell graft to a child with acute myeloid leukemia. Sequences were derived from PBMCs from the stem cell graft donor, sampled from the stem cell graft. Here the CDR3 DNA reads TGCAGTGCTAAGACCGCGGGAGCTTACAATGAGCAGTTCTTC. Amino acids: CSAKTAGAYNEQFF.